This TCR beta chain was captured in a study of metastatic and nonmetastatic thyroid tumors. Study-level background: Comparison of repertoires was carried out across blood and tumor or nodule tissue from malignant and benign thyroid patients.

This clone occurred many times. What it recognizes is unknown. In the source study's methods: CDR3 was compared across clinicopathological groups, and the resulting differences were used to build a distant-metastasis classifier for papillary thyroid cancer. TCRdb reprocessed the PCR reads via MiXCR. The V and J calls, along with clone size, are taken from TCRdb and not from the paper's own processing. The data show more than 25,000 clones, with 7% to 9% seen just once and 43% held by the top ten. Germline CDR1 and CDR2: ENHRY and SYGVKD. Trimming pared 0 bases from V and 0 bases from J, leaving 13 bases between. The CDR3 length is 17 residues. Findings and caveats of the study: In both blood and tumor samples, TCR beta diversity was reported significantly higher for malignant than benign nodules.

No patient received treatment before thyroid surgery. This sequence originates from a female donor with papillary thyroid cancer or a benign thyroid nodule (not recorded which). Some clones in this sample may be carry-over from other donors' samples. The sample consisted of blood. V and J are TRBV10-3 and TRBJ2-3; a possible D gene is TRBD1 (6 bases). The CDR3 is CAISESGTRASTDTQYF. The DNA for the CDR3 is TGTGCCATCAGTGAGTCCGGGACAAGGGCTAGCACAGATACGCAGTATTTT.